These 10 T cell receptor beta chains came from one sample sequenced in a study of blood T cells in healthy people across ages (dated by TCRdb to between 2014 and 2016). Library preparation used 5' RACE. Sequencing instrument: Illumina HiSeq 2500. The second PCR ran for roughly 7 to 12 cycles and used a J-beta primer mix along with a sample-barcoded 5' primer. The public reads were reanalyzed by TCRdb: fastp trimming at Q25, MiXCR alignment, in-frame beta chains only. Each CDR3 protein appears once, grouped with its most common genes and DNA. Counted in this sample were approximately 800,000 distinct CDR3 sequences; less than 70% of them appeared once. Jointly, the top ten make up roughly 37% of the sample. The sample consisted of blood. These receptors all stem from a man aged 80 or over in good health.

The chain carries TRBV29-1 and TRBJ2-7, with D uncertain. Trimming stripped 6 bases from V and 3 bases from J, with 12 bases between. Germline CDR1 SQVTM, CDR2 ANQGSEA. The CDR3 runs 12 residues. The chain's CDR3 is CSVGSAGYEQYF. Written as DNA, the CDR3 is TGCAGCGTGGGATCGGCAGGCTACGAGCAGTACTTC.

V and J are TRBV7-2 and TRBJ2-3; TRBD1 agrees at 10 bases. The V and J ends lost 4 bases and 1 base, in that order; junction bases with no gene match: 5. Per germline, CDR1 SGHTA and CDR2 FQGNSA. This CDR3 is 16 amino acids long. CDR3 amino acids: CASSSGQGGRTDTQYF. The CDR3 DNA follows: TGTGCCAGCAGCTCCGGACAGGGGGGTCGCACAGATACGCAGTATTTT. The full variable domain, its missing parts supplied by reference TRBV7-2 and TRBJ2-3, is GAGVSQSPSNKVTEKGKDVELRCDPISGHTALYWYRQSLGQGLEFLIYFQGNSAPDKSGLPSDRFSAERTGGSVSTLTIQRTQQEDSAVYLCASSSGQGGRTDTQYFGPGTRLTVL.

The chain links TRBV5-1 to TRBJ1-1; tentatively, D is TRBD1 (5 bases). The CDR3 totals 16 residues. With 0 bases removed from V and 1 base from J, the gap between germline ends came to 13 bases. Germline loops: CDR1 SGHRS, CDR2 YFSETQ. The CDR3 DNA reads as TGCGCCAGCAGCTTGGCCGTTGGGACCGCGAACACTGAAGCTTTCTTT. Amino acid sequence: CASSLAVGTANTEAFF.

The chain uses TRBV2 and TRBJ2-7; TRBD2 aligns across 9 bases. The germline CDR1 and CDR2 sequences are SNHLY and FYNNEI. The CDR3 is 14 amino acids. Trimming at V came to 4 bases and at J to 2 bases, leaving 3 bases not matched to a gene. CDR3 protein: CASSGLAETYEQYF. CDR3 DNA sequence: TGTGCCAGCAGTGGACTAGCGGAGACCTACGAGCAGTACTTC.

This clonotype was seen only a few times. The chain has TRBV13 and TRBJ2-5; 9 bases match TRBD1. TRBJ2-7 matches the DNA end more closely, so the J call is doubtful. This CDR3 comprises 16 residues. Germline CDR1 PRHDT, CDR2 FYEKMQ (reference sequence). The CDR3 DNA follows: TGTGCCAGCAGCTCCCGGACAGGGGCCATCTTTAACGAGCAGTACTTC. Translating it yields CASSSRTGAIFNEQYF.

The rearrangement links TRBV12-3 or TRBV12-4 to TRBJ1-1; D is ambiguous. CDR3 length equals 11 residues. The V end was cut by 3 bases, the J end by 10 bases, with 9 bases between. The CDR3 sequence: CASSFDVLAFF. DNA for the CDR3: TGTGCCAGCAGTTTCGATGTTCTAGCTTTCTTT.

This clonotype occurred a few times. The V call is TRBV20-1, the J call TRBJ1-2; unclear D gene. The CDR3 sequence is 13 residues long. From germline, CDR1 is DFQATT and CDR2 SNEGSKA (reference sequence). V dropped 3 bases and J dropped 2 bases, with 10 bases sitting between them. The CDR3 DNA follows: TGCAGTGCTAGGGACCTGGGGAACTATGGCTACACCTTC. Protein: CSARDLGNYGYTF.

This chain uses TRBV5-1 with TRBJ2-1; tentative D call: TRBD2 (6 bases). CDR1 is SGHRS and CDR2 is YFSETQ in the germline V gene. The CDR3 is 17 amino acids. Between the trimmed V and J ends, which lost 3 bases and 8 bases, there was a span of 24 bases. CDR3 sequence (DNA): TGCGCCAGCAGCTCGGGGAGAGGCGGGGAGATAAGCGATGAGCAGTTCTTC. It yields the protein CASSSGRGGEISDEQFF.

V gene TRBV28 combines with J gene TRBJ2-3; D call uncertain. This CDR3 has 13 residues. Per the germline V gene, CDR1 is MDHEN and CDR2 is SYDVKM. Trimming pared 4 bases from V and 9 bases from J, leaving 14 bases between. The CDR3 region has the DNA TGTGCCAGCAGTTCCCCTGCATTAGTCACGCAGTATTTT. Amino acid sequence: CASSSPALVTQYF.

This clonotype came up a few times. One base away lies a much larger clone, so this may be a sequencing read error. This chain uses TRBV29-1 with TRBJ2-7; 8 nucleotides match TRBD2. The CDR3 sequence is 13 residues long. V lost 7 bases, J lost 0 bases, and 5 bases stayed unmatched. In germline, CDR1 is SQVTM, CDR2 ANQGSEA. The CDR3 sequence: CSGERESSYEQYF. The CDR3 DNA reads as TGCAGCGGTGAGCGGGAGAGCTCCTACGAGCAGTACTTC.